This TCR beta chain stems from a study of T cell responses to AZD1222 COVID-19 vaccine. Comments on this clone: Its antigen is as yet unknown.

Using immunoSEQ multiplex PCR, the repertoire was profiled, and TCRdb retains in-frame clones only, with some absent. Of about 130,000 clones in the sample, roughly 94% were seen once. Study-wide findings and caveats: Reportedly, nearly half the spike-specific TCRs target unmutated variant regions. Increased Spike-specific TCR breadth and depth were observed after two AZD1222 doses.

V gave up 0 bases and J gave up 5 bases, with 5 bases separating them. Germline V gene sequence: CDR1 SEHNR, CDR2 FQNEAQ (reference sequence). This CDR3 contains 13 residues. This TCR was sampled from an adult in good health. The sample here was peripheral blood, taken on day 0 of AZD1222 vaccination. This rearrangement joins TRBV7-9 to TRBJ1-5; D is perhaps TRBD1 (5 bases). The CDR3 here is CASSLAGDQPQHF. The CDR3 nucleotides are TGTGCCAGCAGCTTAGCAGGGGATCAGCCCCAGCATTTT.